Following are 14 T cell receptor beta chains from one sample sequenced in a study of cytomegalovirus exposure and HLA in healthy donors. A multiplex PCR was run with 60 Vbeta primers and 13 Jbeta primers. Measured with immunoSEQ multiplex PCR; TCRdb has only the in-frame clones, and not every one. The table has 100,000 to 120,000 clones, over 65% seen once. Sequenced: PBMCs. The receptors shown here come from a woman between 40 and 55 years old in good health and CMV-seropositive.

In DNA form, the CDR3 reads TGTGCCAGCAGTTACACTTTGGACAGAAGGGAGACCCAGTACTTC. This sequence encodes CASSYTLDRRETQYF. This chain joins TRBV6-5 and TRBJ2-5; D is possibly TRBD1 (6 bases). The germline V and J ends were trimmed by 2 bases and 5 bases, with 15 bases remaining between them. The V gene's germline CDR1 is MNHEY and CDR2 SVGAGI. The CDR3 is 15 residues long.

The chain has TRBV14 and TRBJ2-2; D perhaps matches TRBD2 (5 bases). Trimming stripped 0 bases from V and 6 bases from J, with 20 bases between. The CDR3 has 18 amino acids. Germline V gene lookup returns CDR1 SGHDN and CDR2 FVKESK. The CDR3 here is CASSQERRETAYPGELFF. CDR3 in DNA: TGTGCCAGCAGCCAAGAAAGACGGGAAACAGCTTACCCCGGGGAGCTGTTTTTT.

The V call is TRBV7-9, the J call TRBJ2-5, with 12 bases matching TRBD2. V gave up 5 bases and J gave up 5 bases; unmatched junction bases: 3. This CDR3 is built from 14 residues. Germline assignment: CDR1 SEHNR and CDR2 FQNEAQ (reference sequence). In nucleotides, the CDR3 is TGTGCCAGCAGCCCCGGACTAGCGGGGGAGACCCAGTACTTC. It is translated as CASSPGLAGETQYF.

The rearrangement uses TRBV7-2 and TRBJ2-3; 9 bases align to TRBD1. The CDR3 sequence is 12 residues long. Germline V lookup: CDR1 SGHTA, CDR2 FQGNSA. Losses at the gene ends were 5 bases for V and 10 bases for J; bases not matched to a gene: 4. CDR3 in DNA: TGTGCCAGCAGCGTAACAGGGGGCTCGCAGTATTTT. Amino acid sequence: CASSVTGGSQYF. The full variable domain, in which reference TRBV7-2 and TRBJ2-3 provide the parts outside the CDR3, is GAGVSQSPSNKVTEKGKDVELRCDPISGHTALYWYRQSLGQGLEFLIYFQGNSAPDKSGLPSDRFSAERTGGSVSTLTIQRTQQEDSAVYLCASSVTGGSQYFGPGTRLTVL.

The V and J genes are TRBV5-4 and TRBJ1-3; D call uncertain. The CDR3 is 14 residues long. The germline V gene has CDR1 SGHNT and CDR2 YYREEE (reference sequence). V dropped 4 bases and J dropped 4 bases, with 12 bases sitting between them. In DNA form, the CDR3 reads TGTGCCAGCAGCATGACCGGGGTGGGAAACACCATATATTTT. This translates into CASSMTGVGNTIYF.

The chain carries TRBV9 and TRBJ1-2; the match to TRBD1 covers 8 bases. The germline CDR1 and CDR2 sequences are SGDLS and YYNGEE. Losses at the gene ends were 2 bases for V and 7 bases for J; bases not matched to a gene: 7. The CDR3 is 14 residues long. The CDR3 DNA reads TGTGCCAGCAGCGTCAATACAGGGGGAAGTGGCTACACCTTC. Translating gives CASSVNTGGSGYTF.

This chain joins TRBV2 and TRBJ2-7; perhaps TRBD2 as D (6 bases). The germline V and J ends were trimmed by 3 bases and 0 bases, with 6 bases remaining between them. CDR1 is SNHLY and CDR2 is FYNNEI in the germline V gene. The CDR3 sequence is 13 residues long. As DNA, the CDR3 is TGTGCCAGCAGTGAGGACTACTCCTACGAGCAGTACTTC. Its protein product is CASSEDYSYEQYF. The complete variable domain, with remaining parts taken from reference TRBV2 and TRBJ2-7, reads EPEVTQTPSHQVTQMGQEVILRCVPISNHLYFYWYRQILGQKVEFLVSFYNNEISEKSEIFDDQFSVERPDGSNFTLKIRSTKLEDSAMYFCASSEDYSYEQYFGPGTRLTVT.

This clone was counted once. The gene calls are TRBV7-3 and TRBJ2-1, with 8 bases that match TRBD1. From germline, CDR1 is SGHTA and CDR2 FQGTGA. J gave up 2 bases and V 3 bases, and 12 bases lay outside the gene matches. The CDR3 totals 18 residues. The CDR3 protein is CASSFTGTGSAPYNEQFF. The CDR3 DNA reads TGTGCCAGCAGCTTTACCGGGACAGGATCGGCCCCCTACAATGAGCAGTTCTTC.

The chain links TRBV4-2 to TRBJ1-1; 7 nucleotides align to TRBD1. Germline lookup yields CDR1 LGHNA and CDR2 YNFKEQ. The CDR3 extends over 15 amino acids. With 1 base clipped from V and 0 bases from J, the junction kept 2 bases outside the gene matches. The CDR3 reads CASSQGQGMNTEAFF. In DNA, the CDR3 is TGTGCCAGCAGCCAAGGACAGGGTATGAACACTGAAGCTTTCTTT.

This chain joins TRBV18 and TRBJ2-3, with 8 positions matching TRBD1. The CDR3 is 15 residues long. Germline V lookup: CDR1 KGHSH, CDR2 LQKENI. After removal of 2 bases from V and 0 bases from J, the junction contained 1 base not matched to a gene. The CDR3 region has the DNA TGTGCCAGCTCACCAGGACAGGGAAGCACAGATACGCAGTATTTT. It is translated as CASSPGQGSTDTQYF.

The table lists this clone with a few counts. The chain is built from TRBV5-1 and TRBJ1-5, with D perhaps TRBD1 (6 bases). The V gene lost 4 bases and the J gene lost 2 bases, with 19 bases spanning the gap. Germline V gene data show CDR1 as SGHRS and CDR2 as YFSETQ. CDR3 length: 17 residues. As DNA, the CDR3 is TGCGCCAGCAGCCTTACCATAGACAGGCGGCGCAATCAGCCCCAGCATTTT. It yields the protein CASSLTIDRRRNQPQHF.

The V and J genes are TRBV19 and TRBJ2-3, with a tentative D call TRBD2 (5 bases). CDR3 length equals 18 residues. Germline V gives CDR1 LNHDA, CDR2 SQIVND (reference sequence). The V end was cut by 3 bases, the J end by 6 bases, with 25 bases between. CDR3 coding DNA: TGTGCCAGTAGTATGCGGACTCAAGGTACTAGGAAGGCGGATACGCAGTATTTT. Translated, it gives CASSMRTQGTRKADTQYF.

This clone was seen a handful of times. The DNA of the CDR3 is TGTGCCAGTAGTATATTAGACAGGGACGAGCAGTACTTC. Translated: CASSILDRDEQYF. V and J are TRBV19 and TRBJ2-7; TRBD1 agrees at 7 bases. The junction had 3 bases not matched to a gene; V was cut back by 2 bases and J by 5 bases. CDR3 size: 13 residues. Germline CDR1 LNHDA, CDR2 SQIVND (reference sequence).

V gene TRBV7-8 combines with J gene TRBJ1-5; maybe TRBD1 (5 bases). Germline CDR1 and CDR2: SGHVS and FQNEAQ. The CDR3 sequence is 15 residues long. V dropped 0 bases and J dropped 3 bases, with 9 bases sitting between them. The CDR3 DNA follows: TGTGCCAGCAGCTTAGCGGAGGGGATCAATCAGCCCCAGCATTTT. It translates to CASSLAEGINQPQHF.